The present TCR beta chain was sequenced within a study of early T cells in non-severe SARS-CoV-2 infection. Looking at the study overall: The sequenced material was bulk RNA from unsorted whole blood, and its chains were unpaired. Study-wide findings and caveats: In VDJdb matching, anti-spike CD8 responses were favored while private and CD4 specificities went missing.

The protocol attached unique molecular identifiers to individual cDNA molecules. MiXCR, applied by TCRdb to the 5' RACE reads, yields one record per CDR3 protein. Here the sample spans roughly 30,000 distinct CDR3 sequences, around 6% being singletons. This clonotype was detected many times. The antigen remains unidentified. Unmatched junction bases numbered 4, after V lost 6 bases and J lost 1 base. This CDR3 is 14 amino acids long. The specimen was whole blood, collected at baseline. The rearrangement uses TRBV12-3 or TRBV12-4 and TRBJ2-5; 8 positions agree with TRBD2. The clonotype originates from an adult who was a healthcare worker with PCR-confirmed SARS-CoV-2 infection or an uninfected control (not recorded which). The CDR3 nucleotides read TGTGCCAGCAGAAGGCTAGCGGGCCAAGAGACCCAGTACTTC. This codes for CASRRLAGQETQYF.